This T cell receptor (beta chain) was retrieved from a study of regulatory T cells in long-lasting Graves disease. This clonotype was picked up many times. Its antigen remains unknown. Study-wide findings and caveats: Persistent disease exhibited a predilection for TRBV28, TRBJ1-2 and TRBJ2-5. Accuracy was perhaps lowered by the small sample size.

Relying on iRepertoire HTBI primers and Arm-PCR of CDR3 regions, the team built TCR beta libraries. Authors' methods: The samples included 60 to 65 TRBV and around 15 TRBJ segments. MiXCR was run by TCRdb on the multiplex PCR reads, yielding one entry per CDR3 protein. In this record, the V and J calls reflect TCRdb's handling and not the investigators' own analysis. The table records more than 300,000 distinct CDR3 sequences, 15% to 20% of them present only once. Trimming took off 0 bases at V and 5 bases at J, with 19 bases between the two ends. The CDR3 loop spans 17 amino acids. Germline loops: CDR1 SGHVS, CDR2 FQNEAQ. The time point: newly diagnosed GD, antithyroid drugs for less than 3 months. Following extraction of RNA from PBMCs, that RNA was used to make the TCR library. The data were also submitted as part of a second study, on T cells in Graves' hyperthyroidism and ophthalmopathy. That work adds: Blood also held most thyroid clonotypes expanded beyond 0.001.

The chain links TRBV7-8 to TRBJ2-5, with a tentative D call TRBD2 (6 bases). The sequence derives from a young woman with Graves disease. The starting material was peripheral blood mononuclear cells (PBMCs), obtained at new diagnosis, from a patient treated with antithyroid drugs. CDR3 residues: CASSLARGREIAETQYF. CDR3 DNA: TGTGCCAGCAGCTTAGCGCGGGGCAGGGAAATTGCGGAGACCCAGTACTTC.